The rows below give T cell receptor beta chains drawn from one sample of a study of regulatory T cells in long-lasting Graves disease. MiXCR, applied by TCRdb to the multiplex PCR reads, yields one record per CDR3 protein. Of around 460,000 distinct CDR3 sequences in the sample, about 22% are singletons; the top ten hold about 7%. The specimen comprised peripheral blood mononuclear cells (PBMCs), sampled when the disease was refractory, from a patient treated with antithyroid drugs. The origin of the receptors is a female donor with Graves disease. The CDR3 runs from the conserved cysteine through the conserved F or W. A D gene is named only where the DNA matches it firmly. Only part of the rows carry a size: once, few, many, or a class if the clone is expanded.

d_call | j_call | v_call | clone_size | cdr3_nt | cdr3_aa
TRBD1 | TRBJ1-1 | TRBV5-1 | many | TGCGCCAGCAGACCAGGACCGGGACAGGGGGCGCCTAACACTGAAGCTTTCTTT | CASRPGPGQGAPNTEAFF
TRBD1 | TRBJ1-5 | TRBV19 | . | TGTGCCAGCAGGGACAGGGGGCGCGGAAATCAGCCCCAGCATTTT | CASRDRGRGNQPQHF
. | TRBJ2-3 | TRBV7-2 | . | TGTGCCAGCAGATTAGGGATGGGCACAGATACGCAGTATTTT | CASRLGMGTDTQYF
. | TRBJ1-1 | TRBV11-2 | many | TGTGCCAGCAGTACACAGATGAACACTGAAGCTTTCTTT | CASSTQMNTEAFF
. | TRBJ1-3 | TRBV11-2 | . | TGTGCCAGCAGCCCCCCAACCCCCGTCAGCTCTGGAAACACCATATATTTT | CASSPPTPVSSGNTIYF
. | TRBJ1-1 | TRBV6-1 | . | TGTGCCAGCAGTGAGTGGGGAGCCCTCCCCATGAACACTGAAGCTTTCTTT | CASSEWGALPMNTEAFF
. | TRBJ1-4 | TRBV11-2 | many | TGTGCCAGCAGCCCGCCCCGGGAGAGAGAAAAACTGTTTTTT | CASSPPREREKLFF
. | TRBJ2-5 | TRBV27 | . | TGTGCCAGCAGTTTATCTTGGACTACCAAGGAGACCCAGTACTTC | CASSLSWTTKETQYF
. | TRBJ2-5 | TRBV19 | . | TGTGCCAGTAGTACCTATCCGGCCCAGCGCGTGGGAGAGACCCAGTACTTC | CASSTYPAQRVGETQYF
TRBD1 | TRBJ2-5 | TRBV27 | many | TGTGCCAGCACCAGACAGGGGGGGGAGACCCAGTACTTC | CASTRQGGETQYF
. | TRBJ2-7 | TRBV12-3/TRBV12-4 | many | TGTGCCAGCAGGTTGGGGACTGGAACCTACGAGCAGTACTTC | CASRLGTGTYEQYF
. | TRBJ1-4 | TRBV28 | many | TGTGCCAGCAGTTTATACCCCGGGACGGGACCCAATGAAAAACTGTTTTTT | CASSLYPGTGPNEKLFF
. | TRBJ1-2 | TRBV20-1 | few | TGCAGTGCTAGACGGACTGCGTATGGCTACACCTTC | CSARRTAYGYTF
TRBD1 | TRBJ2-7 | TRBV11-2 | many | TGTGCCAGCAGCTTAGGGGACAGGGTACCCTACGAGCAGTACTTC | CASSLGDRVPYEQYF
TRBD2 | TRBJ2-7 | TRBV24-1 | few | TGTGCCACCAGTGACCCGGGACTAGCCGGCGAGCAGTACTTC | CATSDPGLAGEQYF
. | TRBJ2-5 | TRBV28 | few | TGTGCCAGCAGTGGGCGCGAGACCCAGTACTTC | CASSGRETQYF
. | TRBJ1-4 | TRBV20-1 | . | TGCAGTGCCCCGAGGGGGGGCGGCTCTAATGAAAAACTGTTTTTT | CSAPRGGGSNEKLFF
. | TRBJ2-1 | TRBV13 | . | TGTGCCAGCAGCTTACTAGTCGGGGCCGTCGATGAGCAGTTCTTC | CASSLLVGAVDEQFF
. | TRBJ2-7 | TRBV30 | few | TGTGCCTGGAGTGCCCACAATACCGAGCAGTACTTC | CAWSAHNTEQYF
. | TRBJ2-5 | TRBV12-3/TRBV12-4 | many | TGTGCCAGCAGGTCTCAGCGATTCCAAGAGACCCAGTACTTC | CASRSQRFQETQYF
. | TRBJ2-3 | TRBV29-1 | . | TGCAGCGTGATTACCCTGTATTGGGTGAGATCGGGCACAGATACGCAGTATTTT | CSVITLYWVRSGTDTQYF
. | TRBJ2-2 | TRBV20-1 | few | TGCAGTGCTAGAGATAGGGGGGCCACCGGGGAGCTGTTTTTT | CSARDRGATGELFF
. | TRBJ1-4 | TRBV13 | few | TGTGCCAGCAGCTTACAGGATGCAACTAATGAAAAACTGTTTTTT | CASSLQDATNEKLFF
. | TRBJ1-2 | TRBV29-1 | many | TGCAGCGTTGAGGATTCGGGGCCTGGCTACACCTTC | CSVEDSGPGYTF
TRBD1 | TRBJ2-7 | TRBV27 | few | TGTGCCAGCAGTTTGGGGGCAGGGGGCGAGCAGTACTTC | CASSLGAGGEQYF
. | TRBJ1-1 | TRBV6-5 | few | TGTGCCAGCAGTTACTCGGGGGCCGCTGAAGCTTTCTTT | CASSYSGAAEAFF
TRBD1 | TRBJ2-2 | TRBV24-1 | . | TGTGCCACCAGTGATTCCCGGACAGGGGGCTACAGGAACACCGGGGAGCTGTTTTTT | CATSDSRTGGYRNTGELFF
TRBD2 | TRBJ2-5 | TRBV25-1 | many | TGTGCCAGCAGTACTCGCGGGGGAGGGGTAGAGACCCAGTACTTC | CASSTRGGGVETQYF
. | TRBJ2-7 | TRBV2 | many | TGTGCCAGCAGTCCAGGAATGAGCTCCTACGAGCAGTACTTC | CASSPGMSSYEQYF
TRBD1 | TRBJ2-7 | TRBV3-1 | many | TGTGCCAGCAGCCAAGGGCACAGGGGGTACTACGAGCAGTACTTC | CASSQGHRGYYEQYF
TRBD1 | TRBJ1-6 | TRBV27 | many | TGTGCCAAACCCGGGGACAGGGTTTTGAATTCACCCCTCCACTTT | CAKPGDRVLNSPLHF
. | TRBJ2-2 | TRBV6-9 | . | TGTGCCAGCAGTTACGGAGGATTTGGTGATACCGGGGAGCTGTTTTTT | CASSYGGFGDTGELFF
. | TRBJ1-4 | TRBV15 | . | TGTGCCACCAGCAGAGGGGGCAGGACGTTAGATGAAAAACTGTTTTTT | CATSRGGRTLDEKLFF
. | TRBJ2-1 | TRBV10-3 | once | TGTGCCATCAGTGATCCTACGGGGGTAAATGAGCAGTTCTTC | CAISDPTGVNEQFF
. | TRBJ1-2 | TRBV27 | many | TGTGCCAGCAGTCCTTGGGCGGGGGCCTATGGCTACACCTTC | CASSPWAGAYGYTF
. | TRBJ2-2 | TRBV28 | many | TGTGCCAGCAGTCCAGAGGTTGCCTGGGGGAGGAACACCGGGGAGCTGTTTTTT | CASSPEVAWGRNTGELFF
TRBD2 | TRBJ2-5 | TRBV4-1 | few | TGCGCCAGCAGCCAAAGGCTCTGGTCTAGCGGGAGATGGGAGACCCAGTACTTC | CASSQRLWSSGRWETQYF
TRBD1 | TRBJ1-5 | TRBV28 | many | TGTGCCAGCAGTTTATTTGCCCCCGGGCAGGGGGTTGGCAATCAGCCCCAGCATTTT | CASSLFAPGQGVGNQPQHF
. | TRBJ1-5 | TRBV7-8 | few | TGTGCCAGCAGCTCGCGAGGGGGACTAGGAGAGGGTCAGCCCCAGCATTTT | CASSSRGGLGEGQPQHF
TRBD2 | TRBJ2-1 | TRBV9 | . | TGTGCCAGCAGCGGTAGCGGGGGGGCCGTTGAGCAGTTCTTC | CASSGSGGAVEQFF
. | TRBJ1-2 | TRBV27 | many | TGTGCCAGCAGTTTTAGGGGGTTGGGTGGCTACACCTTC | CASSFRGLGGYTF
TRBD1 | TRBJ2-7 | TRBV6-1 | once | TGTGCCAGCAGTAACCCAGGGGGAGCCTACGAGCAGTACTTC | CASSNPGGAYEQYF
. | TRBJ1-1 | TRBV19 | few | TGTGCCAGTAAAATCACCGGGCGGGGATCGACTGAAGCTTTCTTT | CASKITGRGSTEAFF
TRBD1 | TRBJ1-3 | TRBV10-3 | . | TGTGCCATCAGCCTGGACAGGGGAAACACCATATATTTT | CAISLDRGNTIYF
. | TRBJ2-5 | TRBV12-3/TRBV12-4 | many | TGTGCCAGCAGTTCTGACTGGGGGGAGACCCAGTACTTC | CASSSDWGETQYF
. | TRBJ2-5 | TRBV30 | many | TGTGCCTGGAGTGTAGACTTCGAGACCCAGTACTTC | CAWSVDFETQYF
. | TRBJ1-5 | TRBV11-3 | many | TGTGCCAGCAGCTTTTCGGGATCTCAGCCCCAGCATTTT | CASSFSGSQPQHF
TRBD2 | TRBJ2-5 | TRBV6-2/TRBV6-3 | few | TGTGCCAGCAGGCCCCTTAGCGGGGCCTTACAAGAGACCCAGTACTTC | CASRPLSGALQETQYF
TRBD2 | TRBJ2-7 | TRBV9 | . | TGTGCCAGCAGCTTTAGCGGGAGGGCCGATGAGCAGTACTTC | CASSFSGRADEQYF
TRBD1 | TRBJ2-7 | TRBV13 | once | TGTGCCAGCAGCCGAGGGACAGCGAGAAGCGGGCAGTACTTC | CASSRGTARSGQYF